This T cell receptor (beta chain) was identified during a study of blood T cells in healthy people across ages. The second PCR ran about 6 to 11 cycles with a sample-barcoded 5' primer and J-beta primers. MiXCR was run by TCRdb on the 5' RACE reads, yielding one entry per CDR3 protein. Seen here are 790,000 or so distinct CDR3 sequences, around three fifths observed once, and the top ten hold roughly 25%. In regard to this clonotype: Being one base from a much bigger clone, this may be a read error.

Germline V gene sequence: CDR1 SQVTM, CDR2 ANQGSEA. Deletions cut 4 bases from V and 7 bases from J, with 17 bases between. The CDR3 is made up of 13 amino acids. The material sequenced was blood. This receptor was obtained from a man aged 35 to 55 in good health. V usage is TRBV29-1 and J usage is TRBJ2-7, with a possible D match to TRBD1 (5 bases). The CDR3 coding sequence is TGCAGCGTTGGCCGAGGCAGGGTCGGGGAGCAGTACTTC. Its protein product is CSVGRGRVGEQYF.